This TCR beta chain was observed in a study of cytomegalovirus exposure and HLA in healthy donors. For the study at large: The study's early data release held some 85 million unique TCRs from HLA-typed donors.

The germline V gene encodes CDR1 LNHDA and CDR2 SQIVND (reference sequence). The CDR3 has 15 amino acids. V gave up 2 bases and J gave up 5 bases, with 16 bases separating them. General observations from the study: Researchers left out some V segments, among them TRBV6-2 and TRBV6-3, as indistinguishable.

On this clone: Its antigen remains unknown.

PCR primers comprised 60 Vbeta and 13 Jbeta primers. TCRdb's table, derived via immunoSEQ multiplex PCR, lists solely in-frame clones and lacks some. This sample carries some 150,000 clones, roughly four fifths of them seen once, and the ten largest clones take 14%. The sequence derives from a human donor in good health. The sample taken for sequencing was PBMCs. The chain combines TRBV19 with TRBJ2-7, with D maybe TRBD1 (6 bases). The CDR3 is CASSISSGGNHEQYF. The CDR3 DNA reads as TGTGCCAGTAGTATATCATCTGGGGGCAATCACGAGCAGTACTTC.